This T cell receptor beta chain was recorded in a study of tumor-infiltrating lymphocytes in primary liver carcinoma. Study context: Patients of both sexes were 30 to 69 years old. Productive TCRbeta read yields ran from roughly 3.65 to 7.13 million per sample and were similar between tissues.

Study observations and caveats: Tumor-adjacent and tumor-blood pairs overlapped less than tumor region pairs did.

The CDR3 contains 16 residues. Germline values: CDR1 MRHNA, CDR2 SNTAGT. After removal of 0 bases from V and 7 bases from J, the junction contained 8 bases not matched to a gene. TCR beta cDNA came from about 500 ng total RNA, primed with a constant-region primer. The TCR beta library was amplified through three nested multiplex PCR rounds in a modified ARM-PCR procedure. The two initial PCR rounds, around 10 cycles each, used TRBV1-TRBV30 forward and C-beta reverse primers. TCRdb re-called the multiplex PCR reads with MiXCR, one entry per CDR3 protein. The sample records under 200,000 distinct CDR3 sequences, about 65% being singletons. About this clonotype itself: Antigen specificity is unknown.

Germline DNA was extracted alongside blood RNA, which was obtained from unsorted whole blood. The chain joins TRBV6-4 to TRBJ2-1; 8 nucleotides align to TRBD2. This clonotype was sampled from a woman aged 55-75 years with primary liver carcinoma and hepatitis B virus infection. Source material: peripheral blood. CDR3 sequence (DNA): TGTGCCAGCAGTGACTCGGTGGCGGGAGGAGCTAATGAGCAGTTCTTC. Translation gives CASSDSVAGGANEQFF.